The 25 T cell receptor beta chains presented below share a single source sample, sequenced in a study of T cell responses to AZD1222 COVID-19 vaccine. Some clones are missing from TCRdb's copy, which holds only in-frame ones; the method was immunoSEQ multiplex PCR. This table has about 99,000 clones, about 89% appearing once. Specimen: peripheral blood, collected on day 0 of AZD1222 vaccination. Receptors originate from an adult in good health.

J is TRBJ1-1 and V is TRBV7-9; D is possibly TRBD1 (5 bases). CDR1 and CDR2 from the germline V gene are SEHNR and FQNEAQ (reference sequence). The CDR3 has 13 residues. The germline V and J ends were trimmed by 5 bases and 5 bases, with 12 bases remaining between them. The CDR3 spells CASSRPGGTEAFF. The CDR3 DNA sequence: TGTGCCAGCAGCAGACCGGGGGGGACTGAAGCTTTCTTT.

The chain carries TRBV7-9 and TRBJ1-1; unclear D gene. The CDR3 is 14 residues long. V shed 5 bases and J shed 3 bases, with 13 bases lying between them. CDR1 is SEHNR and CDR2 is FQNEAQ in the germline V gene (reference sequence). Here the CDR3 reads CASSPPRRDTEAFF. As DNA, the CDR3 is TGTGCCAGCAGCCCCCCCCGTCGGGACACTGAAGCTTTCTTT.

The genes are TRBV27 and TRBJ1-1; no definite D call. The V gene's germline CDR1 is MNHEY and CDR2 SMNVEV (reference sequence). The CDR3 extends over 13 amino acids. Trimming cost V 6 bases and J 4 bases, with 12 bases left between them. In nucleotides, the CDR3 is TGTGCCAGCAGAACGAAGGAGGTCACTGAAGCTTTCTTT. This translates into CASRTKEVTEAFF.

This chain connects TRBV30 to TRBJ1-1, with no clear D. The germline V gene has CDR1 GTSNPN and CDR2 SVGIG (reference sequence). V was trimmed by 1 base and J by 6 bases, leaving 12 bases between them. The length of the CDR3 is 13 residues. Here the CDR3 reads CAWSGQAEAEAFF. As DNA, the CDR3 is TGTGCCTGGAGTGGGCAGGCCGAAGCTGAAGCTTTCTTT.

The gene calls are TRBV15 and TRBJ1-1, with a tentative D call TRBD1 (6 bases). V was clipped by 1 base and J by 1 base, with 16 bases between them. Germline V CDR1 and CDR2: LNHNV, YYDKDF (reference sequence). The length of the CDR3 is 17 residues. CDR3 coding DNA: TGTGCCACCAGCAGAGGGGGACAAAAGCAACAGAACACTGAAGCTTTCTTT. It encodes CATSRGGQKQQNTEAFF.

This chain uses TRBV11-2 with TRBJ2-2, with D hard to call. The CDR3 runs 16 residues. V was cut by 5 bases and J by 3 bases, with 16 bases left in between. In germline, CDR1 is SGHAT, CDR2 FQNNGV. CDR3 sequence: CASSLRGTADTGELFF. The CDR3 bases are TGTGCCAGCAGCCTTAGAGGAACAGCCGACACCGGGGAGCTGTTTTTT.

Points on this clone: The junction departs from the called germline gene at one end, perhaps through a read error. The chain carries TRBV28 and TRBJ1-1, with a weak D call TRBD1 (5 bases). Germline V CDR1 and CDR2: MDHEN, SYDVKM. CDR3 size: 13 residues. The CDR3 DNA is TGTGCCAGCAGTCTATGGACACCCTCTGAAGCTTTCTTT. Translated, it gives CASSLWTPSEAFF.

This clone has just one count. This rearrangement joins TRBV9 to TRBJ1-4; 9 bases line up with TRBD1. The V gene end was trimmed by 4 bases and the J gene end by 8 bases; junction bases not matched to a gene: 9. CDR1 SGDLS and CDR2 YYNGEE come from the germline V gene. This CDR3 is 15 amino acids long. CDR3 bases: TGTGCCAGCAGCCCCAGACAGGGGGTGTGGGAAAAACTGTTTTTT. It codes for CASSPRQGVWEKLFF.

The chain couples TRBV11-1 to TRBJ1-2, with D unresolved. V was pared by 5 bases and J by 0 bases, with 13 bases between. The CDR3 covers 15 residues. Germline V gene lookup returns CDR1 SGHAT and CDR2 FQDESV (reference sequence). The CDR3 here is CASSQGRSPNYGYTF. The CDR3 DNA follows: TGTGCCAGCAGCCAAGGACGGTCACCTAACTATGGCTACACCTTC.

J is TRBJ2-5 and V is TRBV6-5, with D perhaps matching TRBD1 or TRBD2 (7 bases each). Germline lookup yields CDR1 MNHEY and CDR2 SVGAGI. The CDR3 totals 14 residues. V was pared by 0 bases and J by 10 bases, with 15 bases between. Here the CDR3 DNA reads TGTGCCAGCAGTTACTCGGGCAGGGGGGGAGACCAGTACTTC. This sequence encodes CASSYSGRGGDQYF.

The CDR3: CASSILGQGVHEQYF. CDR3 bases: TGTGCCAGTAGTATCCTCGGGCAGGGAGTCCACGAGCAGTACTTC. The chain combines TRBV19 with TRBJ2-7, with D possibly called TRBD1 or TRBD2 (5 bases each). Germline assignment: CDR1 LNHDA and CDR2 SQIVND (reference sequence). The CDR3 length is 15 residues. Trimming removed 3 bases from V and 5 bases from J, with 17 bases in between. Using reference TRBV19 and TRBJ2-7 for the parts outside the CDR3, the full variable domain is DGGITQSPKYLFRKEGQNVTLSCEQNLNHDAMYWYRQDPGQGLRLIYYSQIVNDFQKGDIAEGYSVSREKKESFPLTVTSAQKNPTAFYLCASSILGQGVHEQYFGPGTRLTVT.

In regard to this clone: The identical CDR3 is also encoded by other nucleotide sequences in the sample. The chain recombines TRBV9 with TRBJ1-1, with TRBD1 as a possible D gene (5 bases). Germline V gene data show CDR1 as SGDLS and CDR2 as YYNGEE. V shed 0 bases and J shed 4 bases, with 10 bases lying between them. The CDR3 spans 14 residues. The CDR3 coding sequence is TGTGCCAGCAGCGTAGGGGGACTTGGCACTGAAGCTTTCTTT. Translating gives CASSVGGLGTEAFF.

This sequence joins TRBV27 and TRBJ1-5; TRBD1 is a possible D gene (6 bases). The CDR3 has 16 residues. CDR1 is MNHEY and CDR2 is SMNVEV in the germline V gene (reference sequence). V was clipped by 3 bases and J by 1 base, with 13 bases between them. This CDR3 reads CASSLAGGGSNQPQHF. CDR3 nucleotide sequence: TGTGCCAGCAGTTTGGCTGGGGGCGGAAGCAATCAGCCCCAGCATTTT.

The V gene is TRBV9, the J gene TRBJ1-1; no firm D call. This CDR3 has 13 amino acids. V was pared by 2 bases and J by 3 bases, with 8 bases between. Germline V gene sequence: CDR1 SGDLS, CDR2 YYNGEE. CDR3: CASSVAGDTEAFF. The CDR3 nucleotides read TGTGCCAGCAGCGTTGCAGGAGACACTGAAGCTTTCTTT.

The rearrangement links TRBV2 to TRBJ2-7, with D perhaps given as TRBD1 or TRBD2 (5 bases each). Germline-derived CDR1 and CDR2 are SNHLY and FYNNEI. The V and J ends lost 0 bases and 3 bases respectively, with 12 bases between them. The CDR3 is 15 residues long. DNA of the CDR3: TGTGCCAGCAGTGAAGCGGGAACGGGACGCTACGAGCAGTACTTC. This gives the protein CASSEAGTGRYEQYF.

The chain carries TRBV11-2 and TRBJ2-7, with D maybe TRBD1 (5 bases). CDR3 length equals 15 residues. Germline loops: CDR1 SGHAT, CDR2 FQNNGV. V was clipped by 3 bases and J by 2 bases, with 14 bases between them. CDR3 protein: CASSFFRASTYEQYF. CDR3 in DNA: TGTGCCAGCAGCTTCTTCAGGGCGTCCACCTACGAGCAGTACTTC.

This clone was observed a few times. The chain is built from TRBV6-2 or TRBV6-3 and TRBJ2-7; either TRBD1 or TRBD2 may supply D (8 bases each). The CDR3 contains 16 residues. Trimming took 2 bases from V and 4 from J, leaving 18 bases between them. Germline lookup yields CDR1 MNHEY and CDR2 SVGEGT. The CDR3 DNA reads TGTGCCAGCAGTTACCGACAGGGGACTAGTAGTTACGAGCAGTACTTC. As protein: CASSYRQGTSSYEQYF.

The chain has TRBV3-1 (or the pseudogene TRBV3-2) and TRBJ2-7; no reliable D call. CDR1 and CDR2 (germline): LGHDT, YNNKEL (reference sequence). V lost 5 bases and J lost 3, with 5 bases in between. This CDR3 comprises 11 residues. The CDR3: CASSTYYEQYF. The CDR3 DNA reads as TGTGCCAGCAGCACCTACTACGAGCAGTACTTC.

This clone was counted between two and nine times. The genes are TRBV20-1 and TRBJ2-7; D unclear. The V gene lost 3 bases and the J gene lost 2 bases, with 5 bases spanning the gap. The CDR3 length is 11 residues. Germline values: CDR1 DFQATT, CDR2 SNEGSKA (reference sequence). The CDR3 DNA reads TGCAGTGCTAGCGGAGCCTACGAGCAGTACTTC. It translates to CSASGAYEQYF.

The chain combines TRBV9 with TRBJ2-5; no reliable D call. Trimming removed 0 bases from V and 0 bases from J, with 9 bases in between. CDR1 is SGDLS and CDR2 is YYNGEE in the germline V gene. This CDR3 contains 15 residues. The CDR3 region has the DNA TGTGCCAGCAGCGTAGTGGGTATAGACCAAGAGACCCAGTACTTC. Translation gives CASSVVGIDQETQYF.

The chain couples TRBV5-8 to TRBJ1-4; no clear D. The CDR3 is 15 amino acids. Trimming cost V 0 bases and J 6 bases, with 12 bases left between them. Germline loops: CDR1 SGHTS, CDR2 YDEGEE. The CDR3 reads CASSLEIGWHEKLFF. CDR3 bases: TGTGCCAGCAGCTTGGAGATAGGGTGGCATGAAAAACTGTTTTTT. Full variable domain (missing parts from reference TRBV5-8 and TRBJ1-4): EAGVTQSPTHLIKTRGQQATLRCSPISGHTSVYWYQQALGLGLQFLLWYDEGEERNRGNFPPRFSGRQFPNYSSELNVNALELEDSALYLCASSLEIGWHEKLFFGSGTQLSVL.

This clone has just a few counts. The chain recombines TRBV6-1 with TRBJ1-4; D is possibly TRBD1 (5 bases). V was trimmed by 2 bases and J by 6 bases, leaving 10 bases between them. Germline CDR1 reads MNHNS; CDR2 reads SASEGT. There are 14 residues in the CDR3. CDR3 DNA sequence: TGTGCCAGCAGTGAACGGGGGAATCATGAAAAACTGTTTTTT. Translated, it gives CASSERGNHEKLFF.

V usage is TRBV6-5 and J usage is TRBJ2-7, with 7 bases fitting TRBD1. The V and J ends lost 0 bases and 3 bases, in that order; junction bases with no gene match: 8. There are 16 residues in the CDR3. Germline values: CDR1 MNHEY, CDR2 SVGAGI. The CDR3 nucleotides are TGTGCCAGCAGTTACTCGAATTTGGGACAGAACTACGAGCAGTACTTC. Translated, it gives CASSYSNLGQNYEQYF.

The V gene is TRBV6-5, the J gene TRBJ1-5; no reliable D call. Germline CDR1 and CDR2: MNHEY and SVGAGI. Trimming removed 0 bases from V and 4 bases from J, with 13 bases in between. This CDR3 has 16 amino acids. The CDR3 is CASSYSSLGSNQPQHF. The CDR3, as DNA: TGTGCCAGCAGTTACTCGAGTTTGGGTAGTAATCAGCCCCAGCATTTT.

This chain links TRBV19 with TRBJ1-2, with 9 bases matching TRBD1. From germline, CDR1 is LNHDA and CDR2 SQIVND (reference sequence). This CDR3 spans 15 amino acids. V was clipped by 5 bases and J by 2 bases; unmatched bases: 6. CDR3 in amino acids: CASSDTGGANYGYTF. The DNA for the CDR3 is TGTGCCAGTAGTGACACAGGGGGCGCGAACTATGGCTACACCTTC.